This T cell receptor beta chain was sequenced in a study of cytomegalovirus exposure and HLA in healthy donors (dated by TCRdb to 2017 to 2019). For context, the study as a whole: According to an earlier analysis of 587 of the donors, about 180 million T cells yielded 120 million or so unique TCR beta sequences and around 300 Gb of sequence data. An early release that covered some 640 HLA-typed donors contained 300 to 350 gigabases of sequencing data and 85 million to 100 million unique TCR sequences. Among the roughly 400 genotyped donors, about 85% belonged to the genetic ancestry cluster associated with self-reported Caucasian donors. The study was designed to test whether signatures of past pathogen exposure could be identified by cataloging public T cell receptors. The T cell repertoires of roughly 660 subjects were profiled by immunosequencing and related to cytomegalovirus serostatus. A separate validation cohort of some 130 different subjects was used in addition to the 666-subject first cohort. The study combined high-throughput TCR immunosequencing, statistical association of individual TCRs with disease status, and machine learning to predict cytomegalovirus infection status. In a later analysis, previously published TCR beta repertoires from several hundred donors were re-analyzed and high-resolution HLA genotyping was added so that TCR occurrence patterns could be studied. In the later analysis, no new phenotypic data were used to find candidate immune exposures; instead, reliance was placed on TCR beta sequences and their occurrence across donors. In an earlier analysis of about 590 of the donors, high-throughput TCR beta sequencing was used to judge whether each TCR beta V gene segment behaved as functional or pseudogenic. Donor age, sex, ethnicity and CMV serostatus were collected together with the repertoire data. Genome-wide SNP genotypes for about 60% of the roughly 670 donors were used in a later genetic analysis, which treated that subset as a discovery cohort. Every discovery cohort repertoire had been produced on one sequencing platform. Both class I and class II loci were covered by HLA typing, at four-digit resolution. Typing coverage varied by locus: roughly 620-630 donors for A, B, C, DRB1 and DQB1; approximately 520 for DQA1; over 600 for DPA1; roughly 470 for DPB1. About 5 DR-DQ haplotypes were handled as single units for association and clustering, since linkage in the cohort was strong. Among roughly 400 genotyped donors of the cohort, an average of approximately 240,000 unique TCR beta nucleotide sequences were sequenced per donor, around 20% of them non-productive. What the study reported, not specific to this receptor: In a later analysis, most CMV-associated TCR beta chains were found to appear HLA-restricted, with HLA associations seemingly driven largely by CMV exposure. Because some donors lacked HLA typing at each locus, the association tests relied only on the typed subset. A total of fewer than 200 TCR beta chains were listed by the study as associated with cytomegalovirus. A further reported finding was that TCR beta sequences accurately predicted the HLA-A and HLA-B alleles for most subjects in the first cohort. A few of the identified cytomegalovirus-associated TCR beta chains were confirmed in vitro to be specific for cytomegalovirus antigens. The classifier was reported to diagnose cytomegalovirus status with high specificity and sensitivity in both the original and validation cohorts. The authors suggested that the approach could potentially be generalized to other disease states and immunological phenotypes. About 17 rarely observed V segments, including chromosome 9 orphons, were excluded from the earlier analysis of a few hundred of the donors because counts were too low. In a later analysis, around 17,000 TCR beta sequences were associated with specific HLA alleles at a false discovery rate of 0.05. In a later analysis, HLA-associated TCR beta chains showed more clonal expansion and lower generation probabilities than non-associated chains that were equally common. In a later analysis, the rate of TCR association differed among HLA loci, with DRB1 alleles having the most associated TCRs and HLA-C alleles having the fewest. Correlated functional status among segregating V segments might reflect linkage disequilibrium, but an unknown experimental factor could not be ruled out. In this cohort, only TCR beta chains were sequenced, and detectable features were limited by the absence of alpha or paired-chain data. Compared with the roughly 720-donor mean, donors in an Asian-associated ancestry cluster had fewer N-insertions in productive TCRs, according to a later genetic analysis. Several of the top co-occurrence clusters appeared to be linked to parvovirus B19, influenza, CMV and Epstein-Barr virus, according to a later analysis. For the cohort, immune exposure information was limited to CMV serostatus. Strong co-occurrence of HLA alleles, especially DR and DQ, made assigning TCR associations to individual alleles difficult. Most TCR sequences were observed very rarely across donors, whereas some public TCRs were present in many individuals. In a later genetic analysis, a missense DCLRE1C variant was associated with V-gene and J-gene trimming of TCR beta chains, and the association was replicated in an independent cohort. Because the 87-base-pair reads could not distinguish some IMGT-functional V segments, including TRBV6-2 and TRBV6-3, those segments were excluded. An earlier analysis of roughly 570 of the donors showed that most TCR beta V segments appeared in productive rearrangements either about 87% or about 30% of the time, which broadly matched IMGT annotations. A group of highly shared sequence variants was considered likely to be a technical artifact of the sequencing pipeline. Roughly uniform sequencing depth across donors was assumed in presence/absence analyses, although this assumption may not hold.

Receptor libraries were prepared by the immunoSEQ multiplex PCR assay. The multiplex PCR relied on a mix of 60 forward primers for TCR Vbeta segments and 13 reverse primers for TCR Jbeta segments. A multiplex PCR assay on genomic DNA amplified the CDR3 region of rearranged TCR beta genes. On the Illumina HiSeq System, the amplified TCR beta libraries were sequenced as 87-base-pair reads. The paper's processing steps were these. In a later analysis, tens of millions of unique TCR beta chains were counted across the 500 to 850 repertoires, and roughly 11 million of these chains were shared by at least two donors. A nearest-neighbor algorithm error-corrected the raw reads and collapsed the reads into unique sequences, merging closely related sequences to remove PCR and sequencing errors. CDR3 sequences were aligned to IMGT reference sequences to assign V, D and J gene segments. For a sequence to be retained, a match of at least six nucleotides to both a V gene segment and a J gene segment was required. A rearrangement counted as productive if the CDR3 had no stop codons and remained in frame with V and J, and every other rearrangement counted as non-productive. CDR3 was defined according to IMGT convention as the region running from the second conserved V-encoded cysteine to the conserved J-encoded phenylalanine. Sequences without an unambiguous match to a single V gene segment were excluded from the earlier analysis of about 630 of the donors. In an earlier analysis of approximately 610 of the donors, V segments were called functional above 56.7% productive rearrangements and were called segregating when the between-donor standard deviation exceeded 5%. A statistical classification framework was built to diagnose cytomegalovirus status from the catalog of TCR beta chain sequences. A later analysis assigned V and J genes by comparing TCR nucleotide sequences with IMGT/GENE-DB human TR gene sequences. Using the TCRdist pipeline, a later analysis assigned CDR3 sequences along with most-parsimonious VDJ recombination scenarios. In a later analysis, every TCR beta chain was defined by the combination of its CDR3 amino acid sequence and its V-gene family, and reads without a unique V-gene family were dropped. To address suspected cross-contamination and a sequencing artifact, a later analysis removed over 500 highly shared, low-generation-probability nucleotide sequences. In a later analysis, a clonal expansion index was calculated for each public chain from normalized within-repertoire ranks of inferred template counts. Generation probabilities in a later analysis came from a VDJ recombination model fitted to out-of-frame rearrangements, and those results were checked against IGoR. In a later analysis, hypergeometric tests were used to score TCR-TCR, TCR-HLA and TCR-CMV co-occurrence, with a repertoire-size bias correction applied to TCR pairs. In a later analysis, false discovery rates were estimated by permuting HLA or CMV assignments 20 times. In a later analysis, co-occurring TCRs were grouped with DBSCAN, and TCRdist sequence similarity was added when clustering was performed within HLA-allele-positive subsets. Co-occurrence clustering excluded repertoires with fewer than 30,000 or more than 120,000 public chains, plus five with anomalous nucleotide sharing. TCRdb re-hosts the immuneACCESS table, in-frame sequences only. Its copies lack some clones; in the studies checked, an unresolved V gene accounts for under half of them, and the cause for the rest is not known. V, J and clone size derive from that table, while D and trimming were established from the DNA sequence. The sample table shows roughly 150,000 clones, and roughly three quarters are seen once. The ten largest make up over 3% of the sample.

V sheds 6 bases and J sheds 0 bases, leaving 8 bases between their ends. In the germline V gene, CDR1 corresponds to SGHTA and CDR2 to FQGNSA. Counted from cysteine to phenylalanine, this CDR3 has 14 amino acids. Kept here is only the CDR3 DNA, which spans 42 bases and is read in frame from base 1. Notes on this clone: Its cognate antigen has yet to be identified. No base qualities exist here, and no much larger clone lies one base off it.

The cohort comprised 550 to 700 healthy bone marrow donors. Cohort members were all nominally healthy when sampled, although unrecorded immune exposures were likely present. The donor tested CMV seronegative and was one of the 352 seronegative cohort members. Every donor gave a peripheral blood sample, and the peripheral blood mononuclear cells from that sample were used for TCR beta sequencing. Genomic DNA extraction from the blood cell samples was performed with the Qiagen DNeasy Blood Extraction Kit. The sequence was collected from a male donor in good health and CMV-seronegative. What was sequenced was PBMCs. The sequence is built from TRBV7-2 and TRBJ1-4; the D gene remains uncertain. The CDR3 region has the sequence CASSLIATNEKLFF. The sequence in DNA is TGTGCCAGCAGTCTCATAGCAACTAATGAAAAACTGTTTTTT.